The T cell receptor (beta chain) described here comes from a study of CD8 T cells in Susac syndrome (dated by TCRdb to about 2019). Notes on the research overall: Among the Susac syndrome patients who were sequenced, clinically active disease was present in six and clinical remission was observed in under ten. At the time of blood withdrawal, Susac syndrome patients were either therapy-naive, taking corticosteroids (with some also receiving IVIg), or on IVIg alone. Whether CD8+ T cell activation and differentiation in Susac syndrome was antigen driven was tested using repertoire sequencing. The study at large found these results: The CD4+ T cell repertoire of patients with Susac syndrome showed no detectable clonal expansion. The study acknowledged that relatively few individuals were included in the TCR sequencing and HLA analysis.

Notes on this clonotype: It lacks a known antigen. Base qualities are not recorded, but no much larger clone differs from it by a single base.

CDR1 LNHNV and CDR2 YYDKDF were looked up in the germline V gene (reference sequence). Cut back by 3 bases and 2 bases, the V and J ends lie 11 bases apart. The CDR3 measures 16 amino acids from cysteine to phenylalanine. The sequence is cut down to CDR3 DNA, 48 bases in frame from base 1. RNA was extracted using the RNeasy kit, and about 0.45 to 1 ug of the RNA was reverse transcribed with random hexamers. The immunoSEQ multiplex PCR assay, which covers 54 Vbeta and 13 Jbeta segments, was used to amplify TCR beta CDR3 regions. To correct PCR amplification bias, a synthetic template baseline was used for both primer optimization and computational correction. The paper's processing steps were these. Reads were assigned to V, D and J genes according to IMGT and analyzed in immunoSEQ Analyzer, with only productive sequences retained. Clonality was computed as one minus Shannon entropy normalized by log2 of the number of productive unique sequences. Public and private clones were assessed among the 100 most prevalent clones of each patient and control. Susac-specific clones were defined as absent from healthy and MS cohorts, over a thousand published viral clones and other ImmuneACCESS disease sequences. In-frame beta chains were kept once TCRdb had trimmed the public reads at Q25 with fastp and called clones with MiXCR. Rows with one shared CDR3 protein collapse into an entry with the most common genes and DNA. The V and J calls come from TCRdb's annotation, not from the publication. The sample table lists around 170,000 distinct CDR3 sequences, approximately 96% of them with a count of one. Of the sample, around 0.1% is held by the ten largest clones.

Peripheral blood CD8+ and CD4+ T cells from healthy donors, Susac syndrome patients and multiple sclerosis patients were profiled by high-throughput TCR beta sequencing. Susac syndrome patients met recently defined diagnostic criteria for definite or probable disease. Bulk CD8+ and CD4+ T cells were purified magnetically by negative isolation, whereas CD8+ TEMRA cells were enriched by FACS. Blood was drawn into EDTA tubes, processed within 24 hours, and PBMCs were isolated by density gradient centrifugation. PBMCs intended for TCR sequencing were cryopreserved in liquid nitrogen and thawed later in a water bath at 37 degrees C. The sorted or isolated CD4+, CD8+ and CD8+ TEMRA cells had a purity of 90% or higher.

The V gene is TRBV15 and the J gene is TRBJ2-6; TRBD2 might be the D gene, on 5 matching bases. The TCR was taken from a human donor with Susac syndrome. The sequenced sample was CD4+ T cells from PBMCs. CDR3 loop: CATSRETGAGANVLTF. The DNA reads TGTGCCACCAGCAGGGAAACCGGGGCTGGGGCCAACGTCCTGACTTTC. The full variable domain, completed from the reference TRBV15 and TRBJ2-6 proteins outside the CDR3, reads DAMVIQNPRYQVTQFGKPVTLSCSQTLNHNVMYWYQQKSSQAPKLLFHYYDKDFNNEADTPDNFQSRRPNTSFCFLDIRSPGLGDTAMYLCATSRETGAGANVLTFGAGSRLTVL.